The 29 T cell receptor beta chains below were found in one sample sequenced in a study of cytomegalovirus exposure and HLA in healthy donors. The PCR contained 60 Vbeta and 13 Jbeta primers. The data were produced by immunoSEQ multiplex PCR, yet TCRdb's version contains in-frame clones alone and is incomplete. The table lists about 190,000 clones, roughly 79% of them singletons. The sample consisted of PBMCs. The receptors derive from a woman aged 18-29 years in good health and CMV-seronegative.

The chain has TRBV12-2 and TRBJ2-7; no check of the table's D call, TRBD2, against the DNA was made. TRBV12-2 has pseudogene status. CDR3 length: 17 residues. The CDR3: CASRLAPSPSVPYEQYF. CDR3 in DNA: TGTGCAAGTCGCTTAGCTCCTAGCCCGAGTGTCCCCTACGAGCAGTACTTC.

The rearrangement links TRBV19 to TRBJ1-1; TRBD1 is a possible D gene (5 bases). The CDR3 extends over 18 amino acids. Germline CDR1 is LNHDA and CDR2 is SQIVND (reference sequence). V dropped 3 bases and J dropped 0 bases, with 20 bases sitting between them. In DNA form, the CDR3 reads TGTGCCAGTAGTATCCCTGCGCCCAAGACAGACATGAACACTGAAGCTTTCTTT. It translates to CASSIPAPKTDMNTEAFF.

The chain is built from TRBV5-1 and TRBJ2-6; D is unresolved. The V gene's germline CDR1 is SGHRS and CDR2 YFSETQ. V was trimmed by 5 bases and J by 0 bases, leaving 9 bases between them. The CDR3 loop spans 15 amino acids. In DNA, the CDR3 is TGCGCCAGCAGTTTTGAGTCCTCTGGGGCCAACGTCCTGACTTTC. It is translated as CASSFESSGANVLTF. Drawing the rest from reference TRBV5-1 and TRBJ2-6, the complete variable domain is KAGVTQTPRYLIKTRGQQVTLSCSPISGHRSVSWYQQTPGQGLQFLFEYFSETQRNKGNFPGRFSGRQFSNSRSEMNVSTLELGDSALYLCASSFESSGANVLTFGAGSRLTVL.

The V gene is TRBV2, the J gene TRBJ2-7; D may be TRBD1 (6 bases). Between the trimmed V and J ends, which lost 11 bases and 2 bases, there was a span of 13 bases. CDR3 length: 12 residues. CDR1 is SNHLY, CDR2 FYNNEI, per germline. The CDR3 region has the DNA TGTGCCGGTAGAACAGGGACCTACGAGCAGTACTTC. Translation: CAGRTGTYEQYF.

The CDR3 nucleotides read TGTGCCACCAGCAGAGATCCCCAGGGCCAAGAGACCCAGTACTTC. Amino acids: CATSRDPQGQETQYF. The chain combines TRBV15 with TRBJ2-5, with a possible D match to TRBD1 (5 bases). Trimming shortened V by 0 bases and J by 1 base, and 9 bases separated the two germline ends. The CDR3 runs 15 residues. Germline CDR1 and CDR2: LNHNV and YYDKDF (reference sequence).

The CDR3 sequence is CASSLGSGVGEQYF. For the CDR3, the DNA is TGTGCCAGCAGCCTAGGATCGGGGGTGGGTGAGCAGTACTTC. The gene calls are TRBV4-2 and TRBJ2-7, with D possibly being TRBD2 (6 bases). V dropped 4 bases and J dropped 7 bases, with 17 bases sitting between them. The CDR3 is 14 residues long. From germline, CDR1 is LGHNA and CDR2 YNFKEQ.

The rearrangement links TRBV5-6 to TRBJ2-7; 8 bases fit TRBD1. The trim removed 0 bases at V and 0 bases at J, leaving 11 bases unmatched. The CDR3 runs to 18 residues. The germline gives CDR1 SGHDT, CDR2 YYEEEE. The CDR3 sequence: CASSLVEYRGRSSYEQYF. CDR3 DNA: TGTGCCAGCAGCTTGGTGGAATACAGGGGGAGAAGCTCCTACGAGCAGTACTTC.

The chain carries TRBV6-5 and TRBJ2-2, with 7 bases aligning to TRBD1. The CDR3 runs to 15 residues. From germline, CDR1 is MNHEY and CDR2 SVGAGI. Unmatched junction bases numbered 3, after V lost 4 bases and J lost 1 base. This CDR3 reads CASSSPGGNTGELFF. In nucleotides, the CDR3 is TGTGCCAGCAGTTCCCCAGGGGGGAACACCGGGGAGCTGTTTTTT.

J is TRBJ2-3 and V is TRBV28; D may be TRBD2 (7 bases). Trimming cost V 2 bases and J 13 bases, with 28 bases left between them. The V gene's germline CDR1 is MDHEN and CDR2 SYDVKM. CDR3 size: 17 residues. The CDR3 here is CASSLGGLEGGGIKKYF. The CDR3 DNA follows: TGTGCCAGCAGTTTAGGGGGACTCGAAGGGGGGGGGATTAAAAAGTATTTT.

This clone was detected once. The chain couples TRBV19 to TRBJ2-7; weak D call: TRBD1 (6 bases). In germline, CDR1 is LNHDA, CDR2 SQIVND (reference sequence). This CDR3 is 15 amino acids long. Trimming took 5 bases from V and 1 from J, leaving 15 bases between them. The CDR3 is CASSSAGTPSYEQYF. CDR3 DNA: TGTGCCAGTAGTTCCGCCGGGACACCATCCTACGAGCAGTACTTC.

V and J are TRBV5-6 and TRBJ1-4; TRBD1 aligns across 8 bases. Germline lookup yields CDR1 SGHDT and CDR2 YYEEEE. The CDR3 has 15 amino acids. Germline trimming cut 4 bases from V and 4 bases from J; bases unmatched to any gene: 6. The DNA for the CDR3 is TGTGCCAGCAGCCATGGACAGGGCGATAATGAAAAACTGTTTTTT. It codes for CASSHGQGDNEKLFF.

The chain carries TRBV5-5 and TRBJ2-5, with a weak D call TRBD1 (6 bases). Trimming removed 1 base at V and 3 bases at J, with 7 bases between. Germline V gives CDR1 SGHKS, CDR2 YYEKEE (reference sequence). The CDR3 length is 13 residues. The CDR3, as DNA: TGTGCCAGCAGCTTGAGGACAGAAGAGACCCAGTACTTC. It specifies CASSLRTEETQYF.

The chain is built from TRBV14 and TRBJ1-2; unclear D gene. This CDR3 contains 14 residues. The V gene lost 0 bases and the J gene lost 3 bases, with 8 bases spanning the gap. Germline CDR1 SGHDN, CDR2 FVKESK. The CDR3 region has the DNA TGTGCCAGCAGCCAAGATCGGGAATACTATGGCTACACCTTC. Its translation is CASSQDREYYGYTF.

In its sample, this clone was seen once. The chain joins TRBV5-1 to TRBJ2-3, with 7 bases that match TRBD1. Trimming at V came to 3 bases and at J to 9 bases, leaving 4 bases not matched to a gene. This CDR3 has 12 residues. CDR1 and CDR2 (germline): SGHRS, YFSETQ. CDR3 protein: CASSYGQETQYF. The DNA of the CDR3 is TGCGCCAGCAGCTATGGACAGGAGACGCAGTATTTT.

V usage is TRBV5-1 and J usage is TRBJ1-2; 8 bases align to TRBD1. Germline V gene sequence: CDR1 SGHRS, CDR2 YFSETQ. CDR3 length equals 15 residues. After removal of 3 bases from V and 2 bases from J, the junction contained 6 bases not matched to a gene. The CDR3 bases are TGCGCCAGCAGCTGGGACTCAGGGGGCAACTATGGCTACACCTTC. Translation gives CASSWDSGGNYGYTF.

The chain is built from TRBV14 and TRBJ2-1; 8 positions match TRBD2. The CDR3 runs to 15 residues. Germline values: CDR1 SGHDN, CDR2 FVKESK. V trimming: 6 bases; J trimming: 5 bases; junction bases outside the gene matches: 9. In DNA form, the CDR3 reads TGTGCCAGCAGTCCCCGAGGTAGCGGGAACAATGAGCAGTTCTTC. It codes for CASSPRGSGNNEQFF. The variable domain in full, with the rest retrieved from reference TRBV14 and TRBJ2-1, is EAGVTQFPSHSVIEKGQTVTLRCDPISGHDNLYWYRRVMGKEIKFLLHFVKESKQDESGMPNNRFLAERTGGTYSTLKVQPAELEDSGVYFCASSPRGSGNNEQFFGPGTRLTVL.

The J gene is TRBJ2-3, the V gene TRBV5-4; D call uncertain. The CDR3 contains 13 residues. V lost 2 bases and J 0 bases, leaving 4 bases between the germline ends. Germline CDR1 SGHNT, CDR2 YYREEE (reference sequence). CDR3 nucleotides: TGTGCCAGCAGCTTCTCTAGCACAGATACGCAGTATTTT. Protein: CASSFSSTDTQYF.

The chain carries TRBV28 and TRBJ2-1; D gene unclear. Germline V gives CDR1 MDHEN, CDR2 SYDVKM. V gave up 4 bases and J gave up 4 bases, with 8 bases separating them. CDR3 length: 13 residues. CDR3 region: CASSSPGYNEQFF. CDR3 DNA sequence: TGTGCCAGCAGTTCCCCGGGTTACAATGAGCAGTTCTTC.

This clone was recorded only once. The V gene is TRBV28, the J gene TRBJ2-3; TRBD1 is a possible D gene (6 bases). This CDR3 is built from 16 residues. The V end lost 1 base, the J end lost 0 bases, and 11 bases lay between the germline ends. The V gene's germline CDR1 is MDHEN and CDR2 SYDVKM. CDR3 bases: TGTGCCAGCAGTTTATCGGGACACCCTAGCACAGATACGCAGTATTTT. Its translation: CASSLSGHPSTDTQYF.

This clone came up once. One end of the junction is discordant with germline, which a read error may explain. The V gene is TRBV5-1, the J gene TRBJ2-5; 8 nucleotides match TRBD1. Germline lookup yields CDR1 SGHRS and CDR2 YFSETQ. The CDR3 covers 14 residues. The CDR3 nucleotides are TGCGCCAGCAGCTCTAACAGGGGGAGAGAGGCCCAGTACTTC. This sequence encodes CASSSNRGREAQYF.

This clone appeared a few times. The J gene is TRBJ1-4, the V gene TRBV6-5; the D gene is possibly TRBD1 (5 bases). This CDR3 is 15 amino acids long. Trimming left V 6 bases short and J 7 bases short, with 18 bases between. CDR1 MNHEY and CDR2 SVGAGI come from the germline V gene. CDR3 protein: CASSPQWGVAEKLFF. CDR3 bases: TGTGCCAGCAGCCCCCAGTGGGGGGTGGCTGAAAAACTGTTTTTT.

This chain connects TRBV9 to TRBJ2-5, with 10 bases lining up with TRBD2. From germline, CDR1 is SGDLS and CDR2 YYNGEE. V lost 0 bases and J lost 0; bases outside the gene matches: 2. The CDR3 runs 16 residues. This chain's CDR3 is CASSVASGGYQETQYF. The CDR3 bases are TGTGCCAGCAGCGTAGCTAGCGGGGGCTACCAAGAGACCCAGTACTTC.

The J gene is TRBJ2-5, the V gene TRBV2; TRBD2 matches 11 bases. V lost 7 bases, J lost 0 bases, and 7 bases stayed unmatched. This CDR3 region has 16 residues. Germline V gene data show CDR1 as SNHLY and CDR2 as FYNNEI. This chain's CDR3 is CASNAPGLADQETQYF. The CDR3 region has the DNA TGTGCCAGCAACGCCCCGGGACTAGCGGACCAAGAGACCCAGTACTTC. Full variable domain (missing parts from reference TRBV2 and TRBJ2-5): EPEVTQTPSHQVTQMGQEVILRCVPISNHLYFYWYRQILGQKVEFLVSFYNNEISEKSEIFDDQFSVERPDGSNFTLKIRSTKLEDSAMYFCASNAPGLADQETQYFGPGTRLLVL.

The genes are TRBV4-3 and TRBJ1-1, with a weak D call TRBD1 (5 bases). Germline V CDR1 and CDR2: LGHNA, YSLEER. The CDR3 is 15 amino acids. The V end lost 4 bases, the J end lost 1 base, and 13 bases lay between the germline ends. In nucleotides, the CDR3 is TGCGCCAGCAGCCCCCAGACAGATCCGAACACTGAAGCTTTCTTT. As protein: CASSPQTDPNTEAFF.

The chain carries TRBV5-1 and TRBJ2-5; TRBD1 agrees at 10 bases. V trimming: 5 bases; J trimming: 4 bases; junction bases outside the gene matches: 8. Germline V CDR1 and CDR2: SGHRS, YFSETQ. CDR3 length: 15 residues. As DNA, the CDR3 is TGCGCCAGCAGACTCCGGGACAGGGGCCGAGAGACCCAGTACTTC. Protein: CASRLRDRGRETQYF.

V is TRBV5-1 and J is TRBJ2-7; TRBD1 matches at 12 bases. The CDR3 totals 15 residues. Germline V CDR1 and CDR2: SGHRS, YFSETQ. J lost 2 bases, V lost 4 bases, and 4 bases had no gene match. CDR3 sequence reads: CASSRGQGATYEQYF. The CDR3 DNA sequence: TGCGCCAGCAGCAGGGGACAGGGGGCAACCTACGAGCAGTACTTC.

The genes are TRBV28 and TRBJ1-5; TRBD1 matches 10 bases. The germline CDR1 and CDR2 sequences are MDHEN and SYDVKM. This CDR3 has 15 residues. With V trimmed by 3 bases and J by 3 bases, 2 bases remained unmatched. The CDR3 here is CASSLGTGDNQPQHF. CDR3 sequence (DNA): TGTGCCAGCAGTTTGGGGACAGGGGACAATCAGCCCCAGCATTTT. Looking up the rest from reference TRBV28 and TRBJ1-5 gives the full variable domain: DVKVTQSSRYLVKRTGEKVFLECVQDMDHENMFWYRQDPGLGLRLIYFSYDVKMKEKGDIPEGYSVSREKKERFSLILESASTNQTSMYLCASSLGTGDNQPQHFGDGTRLSIL.

Only a few counts were recorded for this clone. The chain joins TRBV6-5 to TRBJ1-1; D is uncertain. Looked up from germline, CDR1 is MNHEY and CDR2 is SVGAGI. CDR3 size: 15 residues. V was cut by 0 bases and J by 5 bases, with 13 bases left in between. CDR3 loop: CASSYSRHPGTEAFF. In DNA form, the CDR3 reads TGTGCCAGCAGTTACTCGAGGCACCCGGGGACTGAAGCTTTCTTT.

The chain uses TRBV5-1 and TRBJ2-5, with D possibly being TRBD2 (6 bases). Germline values: CDR1 SGHRS, CDR2 YFSETQ. This CDR3 has 15 residues. Trimming removed 4 bases at V and 4 bases at J, with 17 bases between. The CDR3 DNA follows: TGCGCCAGCAGCCCCCAACCCGTCGGGGGAGAGACCCAGTACTTC. Its translation: CASSPQPVGGETQYF.